Listed below are T cell receptor beta chains from one sample, sequenced in a study of control samples from healthy donors and cancer patients. Profiled with immunoSEQ multiplex PCR; TCRdb holds only in-frame clones, not every one. The sample holds some 120,000 clones, approximately 94% seen once. The sample was PBMCs. The source of these receptors is a man between 50 and 59 years old with head and neck cancer. The CDR3 runs from the conserved cysteine through the conserved F or W. Part of the rows lack a size; the others show once, few, many or a class for expanded clones.

cdr3_aa v_call clone_size
CASSARGADTGELFF TRBV9 .
CASTFRGVDGYTF TRBV7-2 .
CASSLTPWNLNTEAFF TRBV7-8 .
CATKAGGDTEAFF TRBV24-1 .
CASSERGLAGAEQFF TRBV6-1 .
CASSLWEGEAFF TRBV12-3/TRBV12-4 .
CASSPRSTEAFF TRBV18 .
CASNPEGNSPLHF TRBV19 .
CASSSGSTNEKLFF TRBV11-2 .
CASSIVNQETQYF TRBV19 .
CASSGQGMGQPQHF TRBV25-1 .
CASSSGMTGVYGYTF TRBV5-1 few
CASSFDRVGETQYF TRBV11-2 .
CARSLAPWRGGGSPLHF TRBV5-3 .